This passage covers 18 T cell receptor beta chains from one sample sequenced in a study of T cell responses to AZD1222 COVID-19 vaccine. Libraries were prepared by immunoSEQ multiplex PCR; TCRdb keeps only in-frame clonotypes and omits some of them. The sample carries some 110,000 clones, roughly 90% recorded once. The sample consisted of peripheral blood, taken 28 days after the second AZD1222 dose. The receptors stem from an adult who received the AZD1222 COVID-19 vaccine.

V usage is TRBV5-6 and J usage is TRBJ1-1; no clear D gene. CDR3 length: 14 amino acids. Germline V gene data show CDR1 as SGHDT and CDR2 as YYEEEE. The V and J ends lost 1 base and 5 bases respectively, with 12 bases between them. CDR3 residues: CASSLISRFTEAFF. The CDR3 DNA is TGTGCCAGCAGCTTGATTTCACGGTTTACTGAAGCTTTCTTT.

This clone was picked up a small number of times. The rearrangement uses TRBV3-1 (or the pseudogene TRBV3-2) and TRBJ1-2, with TRBD1 as a possible D gene (5 bases). This CDR3 region has 13 residues. The V gene's germline CDR1 is LGHDT and CDR2 YNNKEL (reference sequence). Trimming left V 5 bases short and J 4 bases short, with 11 bases between. The CDR3 reads CASSYQGSYGYTF. For the CDR3, the DNA is TGTGCCAGCAGCTACCAGGGATCCTATGGCTACACCTTC.

The genes are TRBV7-2 and TRBJ1-1, with D possibly matching TRBD1 (6 bases). CDR3 length: 16 residues. The germline gives CDR1 SGHTA, CDR2 FQGNSA. The V gene lost 2 bases and the J gene lost 5 bases, with 18 bases spanning the gap. CDR3 nucleotides: TGTGCCAGCAGCTTACGGGTTCCACAGGGAGGGACTGAAGCTTTCTTT. Protein product: CASSLRVPQGGTEAFF.

The CDR3 protein is CAWIPSGTSLNAYNEQFF. CDR3 nucleotide sequence: TGTGCCTGGATCCCCTCCGGGACTAGCTTAAACGCCTACAATGAGCAGTTCTTC. This chain links TRBV30 with TRBJ2-1; TRBD2 matches at 9 bases. This CDR3 is built from 18 residues. Germline loops: CDR1 GTSNPN, CDR2 SVGIG (reference sequence). With V trimmed by 4 bases and J by 2 bases, 15 bases remained unmatched.

This sequence joins TRBV6-5 and TRBJ1-2; a weak D match, TRBD1 (5 bases). Deletions cut 2 bases from V and 4 bases from J, with 11 bases between. CDR1 is MNHEY, CDR2 SVGAGI, per germline. The CDR3 runs 14 residues. The CDR3 nucleotides are TGTGCCAGCAGTTACAGGGGCAGTCGCTATGGCTACACCTTC. As protein: CASSYRGSRYGYTF.

V gene TRBV2 combines with J gene TRBJ1-1; D possibly corresponds to TRBD1 (5 bases). Germline V gives CDR1 SNHLY, CDR2 FYNNEI. The CDR3 has 14 amino acids. V was trimmed by 1 base and J by 5 bases, leaving 11 bases between them. CDR3 bases: TGTGCCAGCAGTGAAGAGGGGCGCGAAACTGAAGCTTTCTTT. This codes for CASSEEGRETEAFF.

The genes are TRBV10-3 and TRBJ2-2; a possible D gene is TRBD2 (5 bases). The germline V gene has CDR1 ENHRY and CDR2 SYGVKD. The length of the CDR3 is 16 residues. V was clipped by 3 bases and J by 1 base, with 12 bases between them. CDR3 region: CAISDEKRRNTGELFF. CDR3 nucleotides: TGTGCCATCAGTGACGAGAAGCGGAGGAACACCGGGGAGCTGTTTTTT.

This chain connects TRBV6-5 to TRBJ2-7; TRBD2 is a possible D gene (5 bases). The CDR3 consists of 15 residues. Trimming pared 0 bases from V and 5 bases from J, leaving 14 bases between. Germline values: CDR1 MNHEY, CDR2 SVGAGI. CDR3 nucleotides: TGTGCCAGCAGTTACTCAGACGAGGGCTTCCACGAGCAGTACTTC. This codes for CASSYSDEGFHEQYF.

The chain uses TRBV24-1 and TRBJ2-3; 8 nucleotides agree with TRBD1. This CDR3 has 15 residues. The germline gives CDR1 KGHDR, CDR2 SFDVKD. Losses at the gene ends were 5 bases for V and 7 bases for J; bases not matched to a gene: 10. The CDR3 spells CATSASDRVTNTQYF. CDR3 in DNA: TGTGCCACCAGTGCATCGGACAGGGTAACAAATACGCAGTATTTT.

The CDR3 DNA sequence: TGCGCCAGCCGTATCGATCTGGAGCAGTTCTTC. Amino acids: CASRIDLEQFF. This chain uses TRBV5-1 with TRBJ2-1; no reliable D call. Trimming took 7 bases from V and 10 from J, leaving 12 bases between them. CDR3 size: 11 residues. Germline V gives CDR1 SGHRS, CDR2 YFSETQ.

The chain links TRBV2 to TRBJ1-1; D not certain. The CDR3 is 12 amino acids. Germline-derived CDR1 and CDR2 are SNHLY and FYNNEI. Trimming removed 8 bases from V and 8 bases from J, with 15 bases in between. CDR3 DNA sequence: TGTGCCAGCGAGGCCTGGGAGGCCGAAGCTTTCTTT. This gives the protein CASEAWEAEAFF.

The rearrangement joins TRBV30 to TRBJ2-5; 11 bases are shared with TRBD2. Losses at the gene ends were 0 bases for V and 2 bases for J; bases not matched to a gene: 2. This CDR3 contains 15 residues. Germline CDR1 GTSNPN, CDR2 SVGIG (reference sequence). The CDR3 sequence: CAWSVPSGGQETQYF. CDR3 DNA: TGTGCCTGGAGTGTCCCTAGCGGGGGGCAAGAGACCCAGTACTTC.

This sequence joins TRBV5-8 and TRBJ2-7, with 8 bases aligning to TRBD1. Germline assignment: CDR1 SGHTS and CDR2 YDEGEE. The CDR3 runs to 16 residues. V was clipped by 5 bases and J by 2 bases; unmatched bases: 12. In DNA, the CDR3 is TGTGCCAGCAGTCGGGCCGGGACAGGTTCTACCTACGAGCAGTACTTC. It encodes CASSRAGTGSTYEQYF.

This clone has just a few counts. The J gene is TRBJ1-2, the V gene TRBV15; TRBD1 agrees at 10 bases. Germline CDR1 and CDR2: LNHNV and YYDKDF (reference sequence). V was clipped by 1 base and J by 5 bases; unmatched bases: 1. This CDR3 is built from 14 residues. The CDR3 reads CATSRGTGGYGYTF. As DNA, the CDR3 is TGTGCCACCAGCAGAGGGACAGGGGGTTATGGCTACACCTTC.

The chain combines TRBV5-1 with TRBJ1-4; D is perhaps TRBD1 (6 bases). Germline assignment: CDR1 SGHRS and CDR2 YFSETQ. Trimming took off 5 bases at V and 0 bases at J, with 11 bases between the two ends. This CDR3 has 15 residues. DNA of the CDR3: TGCGCCAGCAGGAGGACAGCCGCAACTAATGAAAAACTGTTTTTT. Protein sequence: CASRRTAATNEKLFF.

The chain uses TRBV4-1 and TRBJ1-4; possibly TRBD1 for D (5 bases). From germline, CDR1 is MGHRA and CDR2 YSYEKL. CDR3 length: 16 amino acids. V was trimmed by 0 bases and J by 7 bases, leaving 15 bases between them. The CDR3 DNA follows: TGCGCCAGCAGCCAAGATGAGGGGCAGAGGGGTGAAAAACTGTTTTTT. The encoded protein is CASSQDEGQRGEKLFF.

The V call is TRBV7-9, the J call TRBJ2-7, with D tentatively TRBD2 (5 bases). Between the trimmed V and J ends, which lost 0 bases and 0 bases, there was a span of 12 bases. This CDR3 region has 16 residues. Per the germline V gene, CDR1 is SEHNR and CDR2 is FQNEAQ (reference sequence). CDR3: CASSLAARTPSYEQYF. In nucleotides, the CDR3 is TGTGCCAGCAGCTTAGCAGCCCGGACTCCCTCCTACGAGCAGTACTTC.

The rearrangement uses TRBV24-1 and TRBJ2-1; 11 bases fit TRBD1. The J segment lost 3 bases and the V segment lost 4 bases, leaving 4 bases of the junction unmatched. This CDR3 region has 16 residues. In germline, CDR1 is KGHDR, CDR2 SFDVKD. This chain's CDR3 is CATSETGTGGYNEQFF. The CDR3 nucleotides are TGTGCCACCAGTGAAACCGGGACAGGGGGCTACAATGAGCAGTTCTTC.